This TCR beta chain was captured by sequencing in a study of blood T cell repertoires in COVID-19. Study in general: Collection of acute and convalescent COVID-19 samples took place in the United States, Italy and Spain.

The CDR3 extends over 13 amino acids. CDR1 is MDHEN, CDR2 SYDVKM, per germline. Trimming cost V 7 bases and J 7 bases, with 14 bases left between them. The method was immunoSEQ multiplex PCR; TCRdb's version includes in-frame clones alone and lacks a portion of them. The data hold 260,000 or so clones, with around 89% observed a single time. The receptor was isolated from a woman in her thirties or forties with acute COVID-19. The chain employs TRBV28 and TRBJ1-5, with a possible D match to TRBD1 (5 bases). Sequenced input: PBMCs or T cells enriched from blood (not recorded which). The CDR3 sequence: CASILGGGQPQHF. The CDR3 DNA reads as TGTGCCAGCATCCTTGGGGGGGGACAGCCCCAGCATTTT.